Sequencing of this T cell receptor beta chain was carried out in a study of shared T cell receptors in the human thymus. The CDR3 is made up of 17 amino acids. Trimming stripped 2 bases from V and 4 bases from J, with 20 bases between. Per the germline V gene, CDR1 is MNHNS and CDR2 is SASEGT. This clone was detected only a few times. Method: immunoSEQ multiplex PCR; TCRdb's copy keeps in-frame clones and lacks some. Of 640,000 or so clones listed, more than 70% are singletons. The data were also submitted as part of a second study, on human thymus T cells. This second report adds: Thymus was obtained from resections taken during corrective heart surgery. It looked as if thymic and blood repertoires used V and J genes in a biased way. Unrelated individuals had highly overlapping thymic repertoires, as reported in related research.

This TCR was sampled from a boy in the first two years of life with a congenital heart defect. This chain connects TRBV6-1 to TRBJ1-1; TRBD1 might be the D (6 bases). Sequencing input: thymocytes. The CDR3: CASSEPGDRPWGTEAFF. DNA of the CDR3: TGTGCCAGCAGTGAACCCGGTGACAGGCCGTGGGGCACTGAAGCTTTCTTT.